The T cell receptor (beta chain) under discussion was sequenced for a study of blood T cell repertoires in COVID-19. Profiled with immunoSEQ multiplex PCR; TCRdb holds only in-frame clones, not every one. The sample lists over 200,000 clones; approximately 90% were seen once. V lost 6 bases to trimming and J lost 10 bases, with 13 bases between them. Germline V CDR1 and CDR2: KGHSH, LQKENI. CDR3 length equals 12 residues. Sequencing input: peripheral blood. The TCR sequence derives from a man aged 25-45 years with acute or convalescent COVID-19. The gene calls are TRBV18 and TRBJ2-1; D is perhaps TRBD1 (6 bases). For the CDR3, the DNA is TGTGCCAGCTCCGTTTTAGGGGGAGAGCAGTTCTTC. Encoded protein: CASSVLGGEQFF.